The 12 T cell receptor beta chains below come from one sample, sequenced in a study of T cell repertoires in cytomegalovirus infection. In TCRdb, the reads were re-called with MiXCR into one record per CDR3 protein. The repertoire has approximately 500,000 distinct CDR3 sequences, about 15% of them found once; the top ten carry under 30%. The sample consisted of CD8+ T cells from PBMCs. Receptors were obtained from a human donor in good health (CMV status not recorded). Some clones in this sample may be carry-over from other donors' samples.

A few counts support this clonotype. The V call is TRBV7-9, the J call TRBJ1-1; 7 nucleotides match TRBD1. Germline CDR1 SEHNR, CDR2 FQNEAQ (reference sequence). The trim removed 4 bases at V and 10 bases at J, leaving 9 bases unmatched. The CDR3 extends over 13 amino acids. CDR3 sequence reads: CASSSPGGEGAFF. CDR3 nucleotide sequence: TGTGCCAGCAGCTCCCCAGGGGGGGAGGGAGCTTTCTTT.

This clonotype was picked up many times. CDR3 nucleotide sequence: TGTGCCAGCAGCTTACTCATGACGGGTAATACCGGGGAGCTGTTTTTT. This codes for CASSLLMTGNTGELFF. The V gene is TRBV5-6, the J gene TRBJ2-2; D is unclear. Germline assignment: CDR1 SGHDT and CDR2 YYEEEE. V lost 2 bases, J lost 5 bases, and 16 bases lay in between. This CDR3 region has 16 residues.

This clonotype was seen ten or more times. V usage is TRBV7-2 and J usage is TRBJ2-5, with 8 bases lining up with TRBD2. From germline, CDR1 is SGHTA and CDR2 FQGNSA. V lost 3 bases to trimming and J lost 2 bases; unmatched junction nucleotides: 14. The CDR3 contains 18 residues. The CDR3 sequence: CASSFWSGGVALQETQYF. The CDR3 DNA follows: TGTGCCAGCAGCTTTTGGTCGGGGGGGGTTGCACTTCAAGAGACCCAGTACTTC.

This chain joins TRBV28 and TRBJ2-1, with D maybe TRBD1 (5 bases). Trimming cost V 7 bases and J 1 base, with 17 bases left between them. This CDR3 region has 16 residues. CDR1 and CDR2 (germline): MDHEN, SYDVKM. CDR3 nucleotide sequence: TGTGCCAGCAAATTGCGGAACAGGTTTTCCTACAATGAGCAGTTCTTC. Protein sequence: CASKLRNRFSYNEQFF.

There are a few counts of this clonotype. This rearrangement joins TRBV28 to TRBJ1-5, with unresolved D. The V gene's germline CDR1 is MDHEN and CDR2 SYDVKM. This CDR3 has 17 amino acids. With 8 bases removed from V and 2 bases from J, the gap between germline ends came to 22 bases. CDR3 region: CASLLLRGPAGNQPQHF. The CDR3 DNA sequence: TGTGCCAGCCTCCTCCTGCGGGGTCCCGCGGGCAATCAGCCCCAGCATTTT. Supplemented by reference TRBV28 and TRBJ1-5, the full variable domain reads DVKVTQSSRYLVKRTGEKVFLECVQDMDHENMFWYRQDPGLGLRLIYFSYDVKMKEKGDIPEGYSVSREKKERFSLILESASTNQTSMYLCASLLLRGPAGNQPQHFGDGTRLSIL.

The chain uses TRBV9 and TRBJ2-1, with 9 bases aligning to TRBD1. The CDR3 runs to 19 residues. J gave up 0 bases and V 0 bases, and 10 bases lay outside the gene matches. Germline V gene sequence: CDR1 SGDLS, CDR2 YYNGEE. CDR3 sequence: CASSVEIGTGTSSYNEQFF. The CDR3 DNA reads as TGTGCCAGCAGCGTAGAGATTGGGACAGGGACATCCTCCTACAATGAGCAGTTCTTC.

J is TRBJ2-5 and V is TRBV6-6, with TRBD2 matching over 10 bases. The CDR3 length is 15 residues. The germline V gene has CDR1 MNHNY and CDR2 SVGAGI (reference sequence). V was clipped by 2 bases and J by 1 base; unmatched bases: 1. CDR3: CASSYSGGAQETQYF. The CDR3 DNA reads TGTGCCAGCAGTTACAGCGGGGGGGCCCAAGAGACCCAGTACTTC.

This clonotype was recorded at least ten times. The chain combines TRBV6-6 with TRBJ1-4; 7 bases are a match to TRBD1. The CDR3 covers 15 residues. The germline V gene encodes CDR1 MNHNY and CDR2 SVGAGI (reference sequence). The junction had 10 bases not matched to a gene; V was cut back by 4 bases and J by 8 bases. CDR3 sequence reads: CASSFEGALGEKLFF. For the CDR3, the DNA is TGTGCCAGCAGTTTCGAGGGGGCGTTGGGGGAAAAACTGTTTTTT.

This clonotype was seen ten or more times. The chain links TRBV4-1 to TRBJ2-2; weak D call: TRBD2 (5 bases). Germline CDR1 reads MGHRA; CDR2 reads YSYEKL. V lost 4 bases and J lost 3, with 15 bases in between. The CDR3 spans 16 residues. CDR3: CASSRLLREHTGELFF. In DNA form, the CDR3 reads TGCGCCAGCAGCCGCTTACTAAGGGAGCACACCGGGGAGCTGTTTTTT.

This clonotype was detected only once. Just one base apart from a much larger clone, this may be a read error. The CDR3 loop is CASSPPLRSGTQYF. The CDR3 DNA reads as TGTGCCAGCAGCCCCCCCCTAAGGTCGGGGACCCAGTACTTC. The gene calls are TRBV7-6 and TRBJ2-5; D remains ambiguous. The CDR3 totals 14 residues. V dropped 5 bases and J dropped 7 bases, with 17 bases sitting between them. CDR1 is SGHVS and CDR2 is FNYEAQ in the germline V gene.

Comment on this clonotype: One end of the junction is discordant with germline, which a read error may explain. The J gene is TRBJ2-2, the V gene TRBV7-4; either TRBD1 or TRBD2 may fit D (6 bases each). Germline CDR1 reads SGHVT; CDR2 reads SQSDAQ. CDR3 size: 11 residues. The CDR3 DNA is TGTGCTACGGGGGACACCGGGGATCTGTTTTTT. Amino acid sequence: CATGDTGDLFF.

The table lists this clonotype with a few counts. The J gene is TRBJ2-5, the V gene TRBV6-6, with D hard to call. Germline V lookup: CDR1 MNHNY, CDR2 SVGAGI (reference sequence). The CDR3 has 15 residues. V dropped 0 bases and J dropped 5 bases, with 13 bases sitting between them. CDR3 bases: TGTGCCAGCAGTTACTCGAGGTACCCTCACGAGACCCAGTACTTC. Translating it yields CASSYSRYPHETQYF.